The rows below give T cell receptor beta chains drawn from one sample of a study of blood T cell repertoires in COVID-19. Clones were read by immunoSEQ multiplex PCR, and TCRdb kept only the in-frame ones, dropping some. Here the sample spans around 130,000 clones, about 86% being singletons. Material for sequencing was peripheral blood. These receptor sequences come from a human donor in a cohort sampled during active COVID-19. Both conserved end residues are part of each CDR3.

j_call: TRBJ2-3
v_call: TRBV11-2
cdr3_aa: CASSRRGGSTDTQYF

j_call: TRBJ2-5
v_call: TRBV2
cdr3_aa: CASSEEAVGYF

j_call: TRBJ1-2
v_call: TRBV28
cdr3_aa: CASTLTPGTGYGYTF

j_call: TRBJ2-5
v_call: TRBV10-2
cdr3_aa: CASTLRGGGETQYF

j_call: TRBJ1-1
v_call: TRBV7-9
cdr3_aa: CASSPLGRVGTEAFF

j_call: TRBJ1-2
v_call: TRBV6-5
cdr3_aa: CASSYRDKNYGYTF

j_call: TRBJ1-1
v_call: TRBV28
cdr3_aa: CASSETGGGTEAFF

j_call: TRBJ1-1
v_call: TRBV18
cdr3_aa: CASSPGGSAFF

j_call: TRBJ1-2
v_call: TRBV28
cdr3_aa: CASSLRSFNYGYTF

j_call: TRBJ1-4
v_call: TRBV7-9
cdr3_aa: CASSLLVGEKLFF

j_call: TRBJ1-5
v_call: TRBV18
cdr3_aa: CASSPRDRDNQPQHF

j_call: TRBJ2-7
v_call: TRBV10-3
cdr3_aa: CASAGQGAIAGEVHEQYF

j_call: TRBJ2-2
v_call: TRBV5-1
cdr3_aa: CASTLGLAGGPGTGELFF

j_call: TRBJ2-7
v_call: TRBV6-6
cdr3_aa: CASSRGGDLNYEQYF

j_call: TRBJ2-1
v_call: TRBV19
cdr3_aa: CASTKSDRGYSSYNEQFF

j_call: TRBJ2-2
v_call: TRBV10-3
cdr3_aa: CAISDTGRTRPTGELFF

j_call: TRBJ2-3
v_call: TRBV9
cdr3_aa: CASTRATAGTDTQYF

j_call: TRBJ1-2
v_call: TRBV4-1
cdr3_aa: CASSQEAGASRTGYTF

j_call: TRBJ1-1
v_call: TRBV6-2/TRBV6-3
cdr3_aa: CASSYSLQNTEAFF

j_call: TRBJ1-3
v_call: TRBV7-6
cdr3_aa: CASSLAQGFGNTIYF

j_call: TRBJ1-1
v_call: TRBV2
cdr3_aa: CASSEQGATEAFF

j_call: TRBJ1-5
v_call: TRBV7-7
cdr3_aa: CASSLGQNQPQHF

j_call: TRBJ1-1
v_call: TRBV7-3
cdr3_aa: CASSLGHPNTEAFF

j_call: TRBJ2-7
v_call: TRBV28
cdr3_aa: CASSYTGGGFYEQYF

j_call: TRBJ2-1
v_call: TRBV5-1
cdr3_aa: CASSFRDSLSYNEQFF

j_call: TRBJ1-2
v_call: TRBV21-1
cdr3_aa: CASSTPRDRFYGYTF

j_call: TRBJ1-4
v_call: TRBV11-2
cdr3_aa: CASSSPMWSGLFF

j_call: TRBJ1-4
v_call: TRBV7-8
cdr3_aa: CASSLGQEEKLFF

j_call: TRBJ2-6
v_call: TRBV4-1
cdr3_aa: CASSQRTSSGANVLTF

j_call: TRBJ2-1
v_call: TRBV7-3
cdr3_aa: CASSLTEYGEQFF

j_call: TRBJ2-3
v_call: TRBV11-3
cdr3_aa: CASSHHTSGGTDTQYF

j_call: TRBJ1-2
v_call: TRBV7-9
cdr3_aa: CASSSGQGALYGYTF

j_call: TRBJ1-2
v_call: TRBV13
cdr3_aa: CASSSPTQGNYGYTF

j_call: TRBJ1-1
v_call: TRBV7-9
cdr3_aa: CASSSQDRDAEAFF

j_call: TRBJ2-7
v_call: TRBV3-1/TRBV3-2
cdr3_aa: CASSQPGQGGHEQYF

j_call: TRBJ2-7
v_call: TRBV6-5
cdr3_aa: CASTRGGTYEQYF

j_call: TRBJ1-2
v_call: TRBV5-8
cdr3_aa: CASSPRGYGYTF

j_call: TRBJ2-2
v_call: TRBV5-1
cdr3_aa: CASSLAGQGGTGELFF

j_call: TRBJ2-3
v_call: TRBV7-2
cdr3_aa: CASSSQPYSTDTQYF

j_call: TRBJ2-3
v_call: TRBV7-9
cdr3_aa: CASSFGSIASTDTQYF

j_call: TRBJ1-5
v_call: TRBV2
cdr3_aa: CASRFDRGAAPQHF